This T cell receptor (beta chain) was captured by sequencing in a study of cytomegalovirus exposure and HLA in healthy donors. CDR1 and CDR2 (germline): LNHDA, SQIVND (reference sequence). The ends lost 6 bases at V and 7 bases at J; junction bases unmatched: 13. This CDR3 is built from 17 residues. The PCR was carried out with 60 Vbeta primers and 13 Jbeta primers. Measured with immunoSEQ multiplex PCR; TCRdb has only the in-frame clones, and not every one. The data contain 120,000 or so clones, roughly a tenth of them singletons. In this sample, this clone turned up a few times. The sample was PBMCs. The chain combines TRBV19 with TRBJ1-4; 11 bases line up with TRBD1. The source is a woman younger than 35 in good health and CMV-seropositive. The CDR3 sequence is CASRRSFGQGASEKLFF. The DNA of the CDR3 is TGTGCCAGTAGGAGATCGTTCGGACAGGGGGCGAGTGAAAAACTGTTTTTT.